There are a few counts of the clone carrying this TCR beta chain. Its antigen is unidentified. TCR beta CDR3 region amplification was performed from RNA transcripts. HTBI primers were the set used in a first-round RT-PCR of the TCR CDR3. One entry per CDR3 protein, called by TCRdb with MiXCR from the multiplex PCR reads. Found here are about 740,000 distinct CDR3 sequences, 12% to 15% of them singletons; the top ten hold roughly 10%. The entry originates in a study of T cells in Graves' hyperthyroidism and ophthalmopathy. On the study more broadly: Before any treatment, at initial diagnosis, peripheral blood was collected. Notes on the study in general: The model forecast ophthalmopathy, anticipating it by a median about 6.5 months before onset.

Subjects aged 18 to 65 presented with newly diagnosed hyperthyroidism of less than 2 months' duration. PBMCs were obtained from roughly 10 ml fresh peripheral blood. The CDR3 totals 15 residues. Germline assignment: CDR1 KGHDR and CDR2 SFDVKD. Unmatched junction bases numbered 8, after V lost 5 bases and J lost 7 bases. The chain joins TRBV24-1 to TRBJ2-1; 9 bases match TRBD2. The receptor was derived from a woman between 18 and 29 years old with Graves' hyperthyroidism. Sequencing was done on a sample of blood. CDR3 sequence: CATSGREGISNEQFF. CDR3 bases: TGTGCCACCAGTGGGCGGGAGGGCATTTCAAATGAGCAGTTCTTC.